This T cell receptor beta chain stems from a study of preoperative IRX-2 immunotherapy in early breast cancer. This clone is a singleton in its sample. TCRdb's table, derived via immunoSEQ multiplex PCR, lists solely in-frame clones and lacks some. The repertoire consists of fewer than 25,000 clones, with 85% to 90% occurring once and the leading ten covering 28%. There are 15 residues in the CDR3. Trimming removed 1 base from V and 5 bases from J, with 14 bases in between. Germline V gives CDR1 KGHSH, CDR2 LQKENI. Noted treatment: preoperative locoregional IRX-2 cytokine immunotherapy. Samples came from a phase Ib trial of preoperative locoregional IRX-2 cytokine immunotherapy.

This chain links TRBV18 with TRBJ2-5; TRBD1 is a possible D gene (5 bases). This specimen consisted of tumor tissue, obtained after IRX-2 immunotherapy. The TCR sequence derives from a human donor with breast cancer. The CDR3 reads CASSPRGRVEETQYF. CDR3 DNA: TGTGCCAGCTCACCACGGGGCAGGGTTGAGGAGACCCAGTACTTC.